This is a list of T cell receptor beta chains from one sample in a study of T cells after yellow fever vaccination. From the 5' RACE reads, TCRdb called clonotypes with MiXCR, one entry per CDR3 protein. The sample carries about 25,000 distinct CDR3 sequences, approximately 3.2% recorded once. Sequences were derived from PBMCs, either bulk or a sorted T-cell subset (CD4+, CD8+, memory, or dextramer-sorted; not recorded which), sampled more than 40 days after the first yellow fever vaccination. The receptors stem from a young man who received the YFV17D yellow fever vaccine. The CDR3 runs from the conserved cysteine through the conserved F or W. A D gene is named only where the DNA matches it firmly. Part of the rows lack a size; the others show once, few, many or a class for expanded clones.

>TRBJ1-1|.|14|many|TRBV12-3/TRBV12-4
TGTGCCAGCATGTACAGGCCCCCGAACACTGAAGCTTTCTTT
CASMYRPPNTEAFF
>TRBJ2-5|.|17|many|TRBV4-1
TGCGCCAGCAGCCAATTTGCGGGGGGCGCGGACAGGGAGACCCAGTACTTC
CASSQFAGGADRETQYF
>TRBJ2-1|TRBD2|16|many|TRBV10-3
TGTGCCATCAGCTCAACACGGGGGGGCGGTTACAATGAGCAGTTCTTC
CAISSTRGGGYNEQFF
>TRBJ2-3|TRBD2|16|many|TRBV5-4
TGTGCCAGCAGCTCTAGCGGGGGGGCCCTGGGAGATACGCAGTATTTT
CASSSSGGALGDTQYF
>TRBJ2-2|.|18|many|TRBV5-4
TGTGCCAGCAGCTTGCGTTGGGGGGCTGCGGGGCAGGCCGGGGAGCTGTTTTTT
CASSLRWGAAGQAGELFF
>TRBJ2-4|.|15|many|TRBV2
TGTGCCAGCAGTGAAAGACAGCTAGCCAAAAACATTCAGTACTTC
CASSERQLAKNIQYF
>TRBJ1-2|.|14|many|TRBV4-1
TGCGCCAGCAGCCCCGCAGCCCTGGACTATGGCTACACCTTC
CASSPAALDYGYTF
>TRBJ2-1|TRBD1|15|many|TRBV6-1
TGTGCCAGCAGTGACCCGGGACAGGGGGCGATTGAGCAGTTCTTC
CASSDPGQGAIEQFF
>TRBJ2-7|.|16|many|TRBV5-1
TGCGCCAGCAGCTTGGAACCGATCGATATTACCTACGAGCAGTACTTC
CASSLEPIDITYEQYF
>TRBJ1-1|.|14|medium-sized|TRBV5-5
TGTGCCAGCAGGTCGATTAGGGGAGGAGTACGCGCTTTCTTT
CASRSIRGGVRAFF
>TRBJ2-3|TRBD2|15|many|TRBV7-2
TGTGCCAGCAGCTCTAGGCGGGGGGGTACAGATACGCAGTATTTT
CASSSRRGGTDTQYF
>TRBJ2-5|.|13|many|TRBV11-2
TGTGCCAGCAGTGAACAGGTCCAAGAGACCCAGTACTTC
CASSEQVQETQYF
>TRBJ1-4|.|15|.|TRBV27
TGTGCCAGCAGTCCTCGGCTAACAACTAATGAAAAACTGTTTTTT
CASSPRLTTNEKLFF
>TRBJ2-5|TRBD1|15|many|TRBV19
TGTGCCAGTAGAAGATACAGGGGTCATCAAGAGACCCAGTACTTC
CASRRYRGHQETQYF
>TRBJ2-3|.|15|many|TRBV20-1
TGCAGTGCTAGAGTAGGCGTATCTGGCACAGATACGCAGTATTTT
CSARVGVSGTDTQYF
>TRBJ2-1|TRBD2|15|many|TRBV7-2
TGTGCCAGCAGGTCGACGGGGGGAACCTACAATGAGCAGTTCTTC
CASRSTGGTYNEQFF
>TRBJ2-5|TRBD2|14|many|TRBV7-2
TGTGCCAGCAGCCCTACTAGCGGGGGACAGACCCAGTACTTC
CASSPTSGGQTQYF
>TRBJ2-5|.|12|few|TRBV12-3/TRBV12-4
TGTGCCAGCAGTTTTCGGGGGGAGACCCAGTACTTC
CASSFRGETQYF
>TRBJ1-2|.|14|many|TRBV7-2
TGTGCCAGCAGCTTAGCGGTGGGAAGGCATGGCTACACCTTC
CASSLAVGRHGYTF
>TRBJ1-2|.|13|many|TRBV12-3/TRBV12-4
TGTGCCAGATTCGGGCCCTTAAGCCATGGCTACACCTTC
CARFGPLSHGYTF
>TRBJ1-2|.|13|many|TRBV12-3/TRBV12-4
TGTGCCAGCAGTTTCAGGGTGGGCTATGGCTACACCTTC
CASSFRVGYGYTF
>TRBJ1-1|.|14|many|TRBV12-3/TRBV12-4
TGTGCCAGCAGTACCAGGGGCCCAAACACTGAAGCTTTCTTT
CASSTRGPNTEAFF
>TRBJ2-4|TRBD2|20|medium-sized|TRBV4-1
TGCGCCAGCAGCCAAGACGGACTAGCGGGGGGCTTGGGAGCCAAAAACATTCAGTACTTC
CASSQDGLAGGLGAKNIQYF
>TRBJ2-5|TRBD2|16|many|TRBV18
TGTGCCAGCTCACCACTGGGCGGGGGGCCCGAAGAGACCCAGTACTTC
CASSPLGGGPEETQYF
>TRBJ2-1|TRBD2|15|many|TRBV7-3
TGTGCCAGCAGCTTACAAGCGGGGGAGAACAATGAGCAGTTCTTC
CASSLQAGENNEQFF
>TRBJ2-7|.|16|many|TRBV7-2
TGTGCCAGCAGCTTAGGTGTGACACCTTATGACTACGAGCAGTACTTC
CASSLGVTPYDYEQYF
>TRBJ2-5|.|14|many|TRBV5-6
TGTGCCAGCAGCTGGCCGGGACTGGGAGAGACCCAGTACTTC
CASSWPGLGETQYF
>TRBJ2-2|TRBD2|19|many|TRBV4-3
TGCGCCAGCAGCCAAGAAGCGGGGGGGCTGTTACCGGGGACCGGGGAGCTGTTTTTT
CASSQEAGGLLPGTGELFF
>TRBJ1-6|.|15|many|TRBV7-8
TGTGCCAGCAGCCGAAGGTTCAGGGAGGGTTCACCCCTCCACTTT
CASSRRFREGSPLHF
>TRBJ2-5|.|14|many|TRBV5-6
TGTGCCAGCGCCGAAAATCGGGGTCAAGAGACCCAGTACTTC
CASAENRGQETQYF
>TRBJ2-7|TRBD1|16|many|TRBV10-2
TGCGCCAGCAAGGGGACAGGGGGCCAGATCGCCTACGAGCAGTACTTC
CASKGTGGQIAYEQYF
>TRBJ2-2|.|15|many|TRBV5-4
TGTGCCAGCAGCTTGGAGGGACGCCCAAGCGGGGAGCTGTTTTTT
CASSLEGRPSGELFF
>TRBJ2-3|.|16|many|TRBV5-1
TGCGCCAGCAGCCCATCGGCAGCGAGGAGGACAGATACGCAGTATTTT
CASSPSAARRTDTQYF
>TRBJ1-6|.|13|many|TRBV20-1
TGCAGTGCTAGAGATCAGGCAGGCTCACCCCTCCACTTT
CSARDQAGSPLHF
>TRBJ2-1|TRBD2|14|many|TRBV12-3/TRBV12-4
TGTGCCAGCAGTACTAGCGGGGGGAGTTATGAGCAGTTCTTC
CASSTSGGSYEQFF
>TRBJ1-5|.|15|many|TRBV19
TGTGCCAGTATGGGGATACAGGGTGGGAATCAGCCCCAGCATTTT
CASMGIQGGNQPQHF
>TRBJ2-7|.|16|many|TRBV15
TGTGCCACCAGCAGGTTGAGCAGGTCGGGCTCCTACGAGCAGTACTTC
CATSRLSRSGSYEQYF
>TRBJ1-5|.|12|many|TRBV7-2
TGTGCCAGCAGTTTATCGGAGCAGCCCCAGCATTTT
CASSLSEQPQHF
>TRBJ1-3|.|12|many|TRBV20-1
TGCAGTGTCTCTGGGGCTGGAAACACCATATATTTT
CSVSGAGNTIYF
>TRBJ1-2|.|13|many|TRBV5-1
TGCGCCAGCAGCTTGGTAGTAGGGGACGGCTACACCTTC
CASSLVVGDGYTF
>TRBJ2-3|.|14|many|TRBV7-2
TGTGCCAGCAGCTTACAACAGGGAGGGGATACGCAGTATTTT
CASSLQQGGDTQYF
>TRBJ1-1|.|11|many|TRBV29-1
.
CSDFGGGATFF
>TRBJ2-1|TRBD1|15|many|TRBV5-1
TGCGCCAGCAGCTTATCAGGGGGATCCTACAATGAGCAGTTCTTC
CASSLSGGSYNEQFF
>TRBJ1-3|TRBD1|13|many|TRBV20-1
TGCAGTGCAGGGACAGCATACGGAAACACCATATATTTT
CSAGTAYGNTIYF
>TRBJ2-2|TRBD2|16|many|TRBV7-2
TGTGCCAGCAGTCTAGGACTAGCGGGGAACACCGGGGAGCTGTTTTTT
CASSLGLAGNTGELFF
>TRBJ1-5|.|16|many|TRBV6-1
TGTGCCAGCAGTGTTCTTACAGGCCTCGACAATCAGCCCCAGCATTTT
CASSVLTGLDNQPQHF